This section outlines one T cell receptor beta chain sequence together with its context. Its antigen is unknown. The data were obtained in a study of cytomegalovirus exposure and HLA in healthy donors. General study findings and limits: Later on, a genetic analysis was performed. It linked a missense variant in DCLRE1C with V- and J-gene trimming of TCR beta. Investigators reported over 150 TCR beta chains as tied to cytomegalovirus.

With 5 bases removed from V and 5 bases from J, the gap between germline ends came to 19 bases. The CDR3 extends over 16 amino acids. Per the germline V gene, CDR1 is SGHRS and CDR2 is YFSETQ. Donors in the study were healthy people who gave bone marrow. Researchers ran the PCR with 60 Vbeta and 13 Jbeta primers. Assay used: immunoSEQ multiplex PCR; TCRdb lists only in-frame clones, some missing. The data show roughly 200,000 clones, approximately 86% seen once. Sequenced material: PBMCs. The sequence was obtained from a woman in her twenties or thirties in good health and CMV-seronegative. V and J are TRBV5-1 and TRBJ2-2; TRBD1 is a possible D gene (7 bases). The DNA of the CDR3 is TGCGCCAGCAGTCCACAGGGGCGAGGAGGGACCGGGGAGCTGTTTTTT. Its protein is CASSPQGRGGTGELFF.